This is a list of T cell receptor beta chains from one sample in a study of control samples from healthy donors and cancer patients. Profiling relied on immunoSEQ multiplex PCR, and the TCRdb table lists in-frame clones only, not all of them. The profile shows around 82,000 clones, 70% to 90% of them singletons. The sample taken for sequencing was blood. Receptors originate from a middle-aged man in good health. Each CDR3 is given with its conserved first and last residue. The D gene is left open where the match is weak. Clone size appears in some rows only: once, few, many, or a class for an expanded clone.

NA	TRBV2	TRBJ1-2	NA	CASLTGSNYGYTF	TGTGCCAGCCTGACGGGGTCCAACTATGGCTACACCTTC
NA	TRBV7-9	TRBJ2-5	once	CASSFWTGHQETQYF	TGTGCCAGCAGCTTCTGGACGGGGCACCAAGAGACCCAGTACTTC
TRBD2	TRBV3-1/TRBV3-2	TRBJ2-3	NA	CASSPGLAGSLADTQYF	TGTGCCAGCAGCCCAGGACTAGCGGGGTCGCTCGCAGATACGCAGTATTTT
NA	TRBV11-3	TRBJ1-3	NA	CASSLGGTSGNTIYF	TGTGCCAGCAGCTTAGGGGGGACCTCTGGAAACACCATATATTTT
TRBD2	TRBV6-1	TRBJ2-5	NA	CASSEQRGGAKETQYF	TGTGCCAGCAGTGAACAGCGCGGGGGGGCCAAGGAGACCCAGTACTTC
NA	TRBV7-9	TRBJ1-1	NA	CASSLGQGSAFF	TGTGCCAGCAGCTTGGGGCAGGGGTCGGCTTTCTTT
TRBD1	TRBV2	TRBJ2-4	NA	CASVQGAGDIQYF	TGTGCCAGTGTACAGGGGGCTGGGGACATTCAGTACTTC
NA	TRBV4-3	TRBJ2-6	NA	CASSQDRRSGANVLTF	TGCGCCAGCAGCCAAGATAGGCGCTCTGGGGCCAACGTCCTGACTTTC
NA	TRBV18	TRBJ1-2	NA	CASSPLGQAVGYTF	TGTGCCAGCTCACCATTAGGACAAGCGGTTGGCTACACCTTC
TRBD2	TRBV10-3	TRBJ2-1	NA	CAISESDRLAGTYNEQFF	TGTGCCATCAGTGAGTCCGACCGACTAGCGGGGACCTACAATGAGCAGTTCTTC
NA	TRBV5-1	TRBJ1-2	NA	CASSPDTQLANYGYTF	TGCGCCAGCAGCCCGGACACCCAGTTAGCTAACTATGGCTACACCTTC
TRBD2	TRBV19	TRBJ2-2	once	CASRPGGGKTGELFF	TGTGCCAGTAGACCCGGGGGGGGCAAAACCGGGGAGCTGTTTTTT
NA	TRBV7-9	TRBJ1-1	NA	CASSLPTGMNTEAFF	TGTGCCAGCAGCTTACCCACGGGGATGAACACTGAAGCTTTCTTT
NA	TRBV15	TRBJ1-3	NA	CATSRDRVDGSGNTIYF	TGTGCCACCAGCAGAGATCGGGTCGATGGCTCTGGAAACACCATATATTTT
NA	TRBV6-4	TRBJ2-7	NA	CASSEGGQHEQYF	TGTGCCAGCAGTGAAGGGGGGCAGCACGAGCAGTACTTC
NA	TRBV25-1	TRBJ1-1	NA	CASMGQPTEAFF	TGTGCCAGCATGGGCCAGCCCACTGAAGCTTTCTTT
NA	TRBV10-1	TRBJ2-2	NA	CATARDGNTGELFF	TGCGCCACCGCACGGGACGGCAACACCGGGGAGCTGTTTTTT
NA	TRBV4-1	TRBJ1-2	NA	CASSQGVRYTF	TGCGCCAGCAGCCAAGGGGTCCGCTACACCTTC
TRBD2	TRBV3-1/TRBV3-2	TRBJ2-3	NA	CASSQLGTSGGDTQYF	TGTGCCAGCAGCCAATTAGGGACTAGCGGGGGTGATACGCAGTATTTT
NA	TRBV5-1	TRBJ1-3	few	CASSLGGTGNTIYF	TGCGCCAGCAGCTTGGGAGGGACCGGAAACACCATATATTTT
NA	TRBV3-1/TRBV3-2	TRBJ2-7	NA	CASSQGLAATREQYF	TGTGCCAGCAGCCAAGGGTTAGCTGCGACTCGGGAGCAGTACTTC
NA	TRBV12-3/TRBV12-4	TRBJ2-5	NA	CASSSGLETQYF	TGTGCCAGCAGTTCCGGGCTTGAGACCCAGTACTTC
TRBD1	TRBV6-6	TRBJ1-1	NA	CASSYRREGARTEAFF	TGTGCCAGCAGTTACAGAAGAGAGGGGGCGAGGACTGAAGCTTTCTTT
TRBD2	TRBV7-8	TRBJ2-1	NA	CASSAGLAGGNSYNEQFF	TGTGCCAGCAGCGCCGGACTAGCGGGGGGAAACTCCTACAATGAGCAGTTCTTC
TRBD1	TRBV18	TRBJ2-5	once	CASSPRDSQETQYF	TGTGCCAGCTCACCACGGGACAGTCAAGAGACCCAGTACTTC
TRBD1	TRBV4-3	TRBJ1-6	NA	CASSRGTDDFPLHF	TGCGCCAGCAGCCGCGGGACAGACGATTTTCCCCTCCACTTT